This T cell receptor beta chain emerged from a study of sequential checkpoint blockade in melanoma. Study at large: Arm A got nivolumab then ipilimumab; arm B the reverse, 1:1. Both treatment sequences were followed by maintenance nivolumab.

The table came from immunoSEQ multiplex PCR; TCRdb's copy has only in-frame clones and leaves some out. Of under 20,000 clones in the sample, approximately 70% were seen once. This clone came up a few times. The sample's treatment: randomized to nivolumab then ipilimumab (arm A) or the reverse (arm B). PBMC sorting kept live CD3+CD8+ cells without CD19 or CD56. The CDR3 is 15 amino acids. The J segment lost 4 bases and the V segment lost 0 bases, leaving 2 bases of the junction unmatched. The germline gives CDR1 LGHNA, CDR2 YSLEER. The sample in question was CD8+ T cells sorted from blood (inferred from file names), obtained from a patient given nivolumab and ipilimumab in sequence. The V gene is TRBV4-3, the J gene TRBJ1-5; 8 positions match TRBD1. This receptor was identified in a human donor with melanoma. The CDR3: CASSQENRGNQPQHF. In nucleotides, the CDR3 is TGCGCCAGCAGCCAAGAAAACAGGGGGAATCAGCCCCAGCATTTT.